The rows below give T cell receptor beta chains drawn from one sample of a study of blood T cell repertoires in COVID-19. TCRdb's table, derived via immunoSEQ multiplex PCR, lists solely in-frame clones and lacks some. The sample has roughly 230,000 clones, about 85% seen once. Sequenced: peripheral blood. All receptors derive from an elderly woman with COVID-19, enrolled during active disease. The CDR3 runs from the conserved cysteine through the conserved F or W. Fields, in order: clone size, D gene, V gene, J gene, CDR3 DNA, CDR3 protein. D genes are given only for firm matches. Size is omitted from some rows. Given values are once, few, many or a class for expanded clones.

-	TRBD1	TRBV5-1	TRBJ1-2	TGCGCCAGCAGCTTGGAGACAGGGTCTAACTATGGCTACACCTTC	CASSLETGSNYGYTF
-	TRBD2	TRBV30	TRBJ2-1	TGTGCCTCACTGAGCGGGGGGGTCTGGGAGCAGTTCTTC	CASLSGGVWEQFF
few	-	TRBV6-2/TRBV6-3	TRBJ2-3	TGTGCCAGCAGTTTCAACCTCCGGGGAGCGCAGTATTTT	CASSFNLRGAQYF
-	-	TRBV5-1	TRBJ2-3	TGCGCCAGCAGCCCGGAGGGTAGACCAGGAGATACGCAGTATTTT	CASSPEGRPGDTQYF
-	TRBD1	TRBV10-3	TRBJ2-6	TGTGCCATCAGTGTCGGGACAGGGGGTACGACTGGGGCCAACGTCCTGACTTTC	CAISVGTGGTTGANVLTF
-	TRBD1	TRBV6-5	TRBJ2-7	TGTGCCACCTGGGGACAGTCCTACGAGCAGTACTTC	CATWGQSYEQYF
-	-	TRBV3-1/TRBV3-2	TRBJ1-3	TGTGCCAGCAGCCAGAGTGAGGGAGTATCTGGAAACACCATATATTTT	CASSQSEGVSGNTIYF
-	TRBD1	TRBV18	TRBJ1-1	TGTGCCAGCTCACCACCAACAGGGGGCGCGGGAGAGACTGAAGCTTTCTTT	CASSPPTGGAGETEAFF
few	-	TRBV5-5	TRBJ1-4	TGTGCCAGCAGCGCCAGACAGTTCTCTAATGAAAAACTGTTTTTT	CASSARQFSNEKLFF
few	TRBD1	TRBV5-4	TRBJ1-1	TGTGCCAGCAGCTCTGGGGACAGGGGGCTGTTAACTGAAGCTTTCTTT	CASSSGDRGLLTEAFF
-	TRBD1	TRBV18	TRBJ1-5	TGTGCCAGCTCACCTATTGCAGGGGGCATGGGTAGCAATCAGCCCCAGCATTTT	CASSPIAGGMGSNQPQHF
-	-	TRBV7-9	TRBJ1-1	TGTGCCAGCAGCTTGTGGACAGAAATAGACGCTTTCTTT	CASSLWTEIDAFF
-	TRBD2	TRBV19	TRBJ2-2	TGTGCCTCCGGTGGCGGGGGGAACACCGGGGAGCTGTTTTTT	CASGGGGNTGELFF
-	TRBD1	TRBV9	TRBJ1-3	TGTGCCAGCAGCGACCACAGGGGAAACGCCATATATTTT	CASSDHRGNAIYF
-	-	TRBV7-9	TRBJ1-6	TGTGCCAGCAGCTTAATACAGGATAATTCACCCCTCCACTTT	CASSLIQDNSPLHF
-	-	TRBV20-1	TRBJ2-3	TGCAGTGCTAGTCAGAGGAGGAGAAGCACAGATACGCAGTATTTT	CSASQRRRSTDTQYF
-	TRBD1	TRBV7-6	TRBJ1-2	TGTGCCAGCAGCCCCGGGGGTACCGGGACAGGCTATGGCTACACCTTC	CASSPGGTGTGYGYTF
-	TRBD1	TRBV19	TRBJ2-1	TGTGCCAGTAGTAAAGAGGGGGCTTTTTCTACAAATGAGCAGTTCTTC	CASSKEGAFSTNEQFF
-	-	TRBV7-2	TRBJ1-1	TGTGCCAGCAGCACCCGACAGGTGTTGAACACTGAAGCTTTCTTT	CASSTRQVLNTEAFF
-	-	TRBV7-8	TRBJ2-1	TGTGCCAGCAGCTTCAGGTTTTGGGACAATGAGCAGTTCTTC	CASSFRFWDNEQFF
-	TRBD2	TRBV3-1/TRBV3-2	TRBJ2-7	TGTGCCAGCAGCCCGGAACTGGGTCGTCGGGGGGTCTACGAGCAGTACTTC	CASSPELGRRGVYEQYF
-	-	TRBV6-5	TRBJ1-1	TGTGCCAGCAGCCGCCGGGGGGACACTGAAGCTTTCTTT	CASSRRGDTEAFF
-	TRBD2	TRBV5-5	TRBJ2-3	TGTGCCAGCAGCTTGGTCGGGACTAGCCGCACAGATACGCAGTATTTT	CASSLVGTSRTDTQYF
-	-	TRBV2	TRBJ1-5	TGTGCCACCGATCGGGGGGCAGGGCAGCCCCAGCATTTT	CATDRGAGQPQHF
once	TRBD1	TRBV5-1	TRBJ2-3	TGCGCCAGCAGCTTGTGGCAGGGGGCGGAGGATACGCAGTATTTT	CASSLWQGAEDTQYF
-	-	TRBV10-3	TRBJ1-5	TGTGCCATCAGTGTTACAGGGAGCAATCAGCCCCAGCATTTT	CAISVTGSNQPQHF
once	-	TRBV5-1	TRBJ1-5	TGCGCCAGCAGCTTGGGGGACAATACTGGACAGCCCCAGCATTTT	CASSLGDNTGQPQHF
once	-	TRBV28	TRBJ1-1	TGTGCCAGCATCGTCGGGAACACTGAAGCTTTCTTT	CASIVGNTEAFF
-	-	TRBV5-1	TRBJ1-4	TGCGCCAGCAGCACAGGACGGAAAAACAATGAAAAACTGTTTTTT	CASSTGRKNNEKLFF
-	TRBD1	TRBV27	TRBJ1-4	TGTGCCAGCAGTTACAGGGGGGGGAATGAAAAACTGTTTTTT	CASSYRGGNEKLFF
-	-	TRBV5-6	TRBJ2-7	TGTGCCAGCAGCCAGGGGTTCGAGCAGTACTTC	CASSQGFEQYF
-	-	TRBV5-1	TRBJ1-5	TGCGCCAGCAGCTTGGCAGGGTCCGGGAATCAGCCCCAGCATTTT	CASSLAGSGNQPQHF
-	-	TRBV5-1	TRBJ1-1	TGCGCCAGCAGCTTGGATCGCAGGGATGAAGCTTTCTTT	CASSLDRRDEAFF
few	-	TRBV27	TRBJ1-5	TGTGCCAGCAGTTCCCTGGGGGGGGATCAGCCCCAGCATTTT	CASSSLGGDQPQHF
-	-	TRBV21-1	TRBJ2-1	TGTGCCAGCAGCAAAGAACGGTACAATGAGCAGTTCTTC	CASSKERYNEQFF
once	-	TRBV19	TRBJ2-1	TGTGCCAGTAGTCGCCCCGGAGGAAAGGATGAGCAGTTCTTC	CASSRPGGKDEQFF
-	TRBD1	TRBV5-6	TRBJ1-4	TGTGCCAGCAGCCTCCTGGACAGGAATGAAAAACTGTTTTTT	CASSLLDRNEKLFF
few	TRBD2	TRBV30	TRBJ2-3	TGTGCCTGGAGTGTACCCCCCGGACTAGCGGGGACCCTAACTAGCACAGATACGCAGTATTTT	CAWSVPPGLAGTLTSTDTQYF
-	-	TRBV4-2	TRBJ2-3	TGTGCCAGCAGCCAAGATGCCACTATCACAGATACGCAGTATTTT	CASSQDATITDTQYF
-	TRBD1	TRBV11-2	TRBJ1-2	TGTGCCAGCAGCCTACTCGGGACAGGGGACGGCTACACCTTC	CASSLLGTGDGYTF
-	-	TRBV5-4	TRBJ2-7	TGTGCCAGCAGCTTGGATCCTAGTTCCTACGAGCAGTACTTC	CASSLDPSSYEQYF
-	TRBD1	TRBV5-1	TRBJ1-2	TGCGCCAGCAGCTTGATGGCCGGGACAGAATATGGCTACACCTTC	CASSLMAGTEYGYTF
-	-	TRBV18	TRBJ2-3	TGTGCCAGCTCAGACAGTTCCCGGGAGGATACGCAGTATTTT	CASSDSSREDTQYF
-	-	TRBV9	TRBJ1-1	TGTGCCAGCAGCGTACAGGTTGACACTGAAGCTTTCTTT	CASSVQVDTEAFF
-	TRBD1	TRBV12-3/TRBV12-4	TRBJ1-5	TGTGCCAGCAACCTACAGGGGAATCAGCCCCAGCATTTT	CASNLQGNQPQHF
-	TRBD1	TRBV16	TRBJ1-2	TGTGCCAGCAGCCAATCGGGCCCTGACAGGGCGGGCTACACCTTC	CASSQSGPDRAGYTF
-	TRBD2	TRBV27	TRBJ2-4	TGTGCCAGCAGTACGGGACTAGCGGGGGGAGACATTCAGTACTTC	CASSTGLAGGDIQYF
-	TRBD1	TRBV30	TRBJ1-4	TGTGCCTGGAGTGTACAAAGGGGGCTGATTGAAAAACTGTTTTTT	CAWSVQRGLIEKLFF
-	TRBD2	TRBV3-1/TRBV3-2	TRBJ2-3	TGTGCCAGCAGCCATCAACTAGCGGGGGGCTCAGATACGCAGTATTTT	CASSHQLAGGSDTQYF
-	-	TRBV10-3	TRBJ1-2	TGTGCCATCAGTGAGCCCGGGACTCCCTCGGAGGGCTACACCTTC	CAISEPGTPSEGYTF
-	-	TRBV18	TRBJ2-5	TGTGCCAGCTCCCTTGTGGCTCAAGAGACCCAGTACTTC	CASSLVAQETQYF
-	-	TRBV2	TRBJ1-5	TGTGCCAGCAGTGAAGGTGTAGCTCAGCCCCAGCATTTT	CASSEGVAQPQHF
-	-	TRBV6-5	TRBJ2-3	TGTGCCTCTAAAGCAATCACAGATACGCAGTATTTT	CASKAITDTQYF
-	-	TRBV7-9	TRBJ1-4	TGTGCCAGCAGCTTAGCGCAAGGGCAGGGTGAAAAACTGTTTTTT	CASSLAQGQGEKLFF
-	-	TRBV7-2	TRBJ2-1	TGTGCCAGCAGCACCCGGAGGGGGCCCTACAATGAGCAGTTCTTC	CASSTRRGPYNEQFF
-	TRBD1	TRBV5-4	TRBJ2-6	TGTGCCAGCGGGACAGGTGGAGACTCTGGGGCCAACGTCCTGACTTTC	CASGTGGDSGANVLTF
-	-	TRBV6-2/TRBV6-3	TRBJ2-3	TGTGCCAGCAGACCTACAACGCGCACAGATACGCAGTATTTT	CASRPTTRTDTQYF
-	-	TRBV5-4	TRBJ2-3	TGTGCCAGCAGCTCCACGAGCAGGGGAACAGATACGCAGTATTTT	CASSSTSRGTDTQYF